The sequence of this TCR beta chain was determined in a study of CD8 T cells in Susac syndrome. This CDR3 comprises 17 residues. Germline V CDR1 and CDR2: DFQATT, SNEGSKA (reference sequence). V lost 2 bases to trimming and J lost 0 bases, with 14 bases between them. Reverse transcription of about 0.5 to 1 ug RNA was carried out with random hexamers. TCRdb used MiXCR to reprocess the immunoSEQ multiplex PCR reads, holding one entry per CDR3 protein. The sample carries about 150,000 distinct CDR3 sequences, approximately 96% recorded once. Sequenced input: CD8+ T cells from PBMCs. This chain uses TRBV20-1 with TRBJ1-6; the D gene is possibly TRBD1 (5 bases). The receptor was isolated from a human donor with multiple sclerosis. This chain's CDR3 is CSARTLKGNSYNSPLHF. Here the CDR3 DNA reads TGCAGTGCTAGAACTCTAAAGGGGAACTCCTATAATTCACCCCTCCACTTT.